This T cell receptor beta chain was sequenced in a study of OX40 agonist ivuxolimab in advanced cancers. Across the whole study: Every 2 weeks, patients got intravenous ivuxolimab at one of six dose levels (0.01-10 mg/kg). Prior therapy, whether anti-PD-1, anti-PD-L1 or anti-CTLA-4, was allowed, and 40% had some. Points from the study as a whole: Dose levels from 0.1 to 3.0 mg/kg saw CD4+ and CD8+ blood T cells expand clonally by week 6. In CD8+ T cells, expanded clones were on average more numerous than in CD4+.

The CDR3 length is 14 residues. Trimming pared 5 bases from V and 3 bases from J, leaving 10 bases between. In germline, CDR1 is MNHNS, CDR2 SASEGT. Measured with immunoSEQ multiplex PCR; TCRdb has only the in-frame clones, and not every one. This table has roughly 30,000 clones, 90% to 95% appearing once. About this clone: The target antigen is unknown.

The specimen was CD4+ or CD8+ T cells sorted from blood, collected in a trial of the OX40 agonist ivuxolimab. The receptor comes from an adult with an advanced solid tumor such as melanoma, head and neck, liver or kidney cancer. The V call is TRBV6-1, the J call TRBJ2-2; no firm D call. The DNA for the CDR3 is TGTGCCAGCAGTAGGGTGAAGGACACCGGGGAGCTGTTTTTT. Amino acid sequence: CASSRVKDTGELFF.